Reported below is one T cell receptor (beta chain). One junction end disagrees with the germline gene, perhaps due to a read error. This sample was taken from a study of control samples from healthy donors and cancer patients. Libraries were prepared by immunoSEQ multiplex PCR; TCRdb keeps only in-frame clonotypes and omits some of them. Of tens of thousands of clones listed, about 90% are singletons. The CDR3 covers 15 residues. CDR1 is SGHNT, CDR2 YYREEE, per germline (reference sequence). Sequencing was performed on PBMCs. This TCR was recovered from a woman in her sixties or seventies with head and neck cancer. V and J are TRBV5-4 and TRBJ2-5, with 9 bases lining up with TRBD1. The chain's CDR3 is CASRLDRGGQETQYF. DNA of the CDR3: TGTGCCAGCAGATTGGACAGGGGAGGTCAAGAGACCCAGTACTTC. Looking up the rest from reference TRBV5-4 and TRBJ2-5 gives the full variable domain: ETGVTQSPTHLIKTRGQQVTLRCSSQSGHNTVSWYQQALGQGPQFIFQYYREEENGRGNFPPRFSGLQFPNYSSELNVNALELDDSALYLCASRLDRGGQETQYFGPGTRLLVL.